This paragraph covers one T cell receptor (beta chain) sequence. This sample is drawn from a study of PD-1 blockade in mismatch repair-deficient tumors. Across the whole study: Patients had about a dozen mismatch repair-deficient cancer types, all previously treated and progressing.

TCRdb keeps only in-frame clones here, not all; method: immunoSEQ multiplex PCR. Of some 97,000 clones in the sample, 70% to 85% are singletons; the top ten hold roughly 6.3%. V shed 2 bases, J shed 5 bases, and the junction held 5 bases outside the gene matches. Per the germline V gene, CDR1 is MNHEY and CDR2 is SVGAGI. The CDR3 has 16 residues. The V call is TRBV6-5, the J call TRBJ2-2; 10 bases line up with TRBD2. This clonotype originated in an adult with mismatch repair-deficient cancer. This sample comprised peripheral blood, obtained roughly 36 weeks after starting pembrolizumab. The CDR3 sequence is CASSYLAGVSTGELFF. The CDR3, as DNA: TGTGCCAGCAGTTACCTAGCGGGAGTTTCGACCGGGGAGCTGTTTTTT.